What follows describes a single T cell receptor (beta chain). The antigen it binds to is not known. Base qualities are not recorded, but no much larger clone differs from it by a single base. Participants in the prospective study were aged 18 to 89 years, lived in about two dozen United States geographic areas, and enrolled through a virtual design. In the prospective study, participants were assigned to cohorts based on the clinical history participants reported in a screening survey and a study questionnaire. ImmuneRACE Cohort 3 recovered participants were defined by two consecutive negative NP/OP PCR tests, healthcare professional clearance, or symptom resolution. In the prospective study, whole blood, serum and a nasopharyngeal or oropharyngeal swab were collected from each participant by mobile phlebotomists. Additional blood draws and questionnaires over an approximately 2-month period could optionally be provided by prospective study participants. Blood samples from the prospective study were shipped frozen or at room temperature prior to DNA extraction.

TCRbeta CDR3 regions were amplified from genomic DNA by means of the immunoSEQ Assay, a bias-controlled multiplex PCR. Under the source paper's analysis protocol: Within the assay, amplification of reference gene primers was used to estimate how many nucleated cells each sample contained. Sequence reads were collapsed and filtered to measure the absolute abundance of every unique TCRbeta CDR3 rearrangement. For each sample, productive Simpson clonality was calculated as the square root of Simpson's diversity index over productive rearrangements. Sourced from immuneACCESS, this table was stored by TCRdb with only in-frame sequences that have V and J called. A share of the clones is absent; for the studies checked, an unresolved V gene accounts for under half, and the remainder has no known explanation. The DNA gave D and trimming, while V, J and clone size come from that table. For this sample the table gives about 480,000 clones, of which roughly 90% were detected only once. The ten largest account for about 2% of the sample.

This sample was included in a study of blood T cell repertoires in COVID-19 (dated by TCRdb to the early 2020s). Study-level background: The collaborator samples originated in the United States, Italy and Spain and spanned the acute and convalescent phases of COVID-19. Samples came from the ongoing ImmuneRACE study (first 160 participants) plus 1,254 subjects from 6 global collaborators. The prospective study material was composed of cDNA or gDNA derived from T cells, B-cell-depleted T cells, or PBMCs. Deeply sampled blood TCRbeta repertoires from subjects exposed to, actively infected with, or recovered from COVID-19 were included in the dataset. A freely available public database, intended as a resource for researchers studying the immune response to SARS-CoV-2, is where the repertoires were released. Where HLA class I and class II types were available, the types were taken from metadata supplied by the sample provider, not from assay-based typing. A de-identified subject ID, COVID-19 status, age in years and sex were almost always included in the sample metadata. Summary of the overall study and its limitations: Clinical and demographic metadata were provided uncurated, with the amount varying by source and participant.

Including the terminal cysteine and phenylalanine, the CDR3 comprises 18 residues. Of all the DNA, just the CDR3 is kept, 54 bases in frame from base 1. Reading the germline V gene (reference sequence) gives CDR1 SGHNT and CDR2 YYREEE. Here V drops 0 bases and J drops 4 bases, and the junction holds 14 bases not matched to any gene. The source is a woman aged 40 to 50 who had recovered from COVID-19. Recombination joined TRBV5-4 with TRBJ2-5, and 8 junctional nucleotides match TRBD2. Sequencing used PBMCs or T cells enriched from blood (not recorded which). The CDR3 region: CASSLAPRGAGVGETQYF. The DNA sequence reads TGTGCCAGCAGCTTGGCCCCAAGGGGAGCGGGAGTTGGAGAGACCCAGTACTTC.